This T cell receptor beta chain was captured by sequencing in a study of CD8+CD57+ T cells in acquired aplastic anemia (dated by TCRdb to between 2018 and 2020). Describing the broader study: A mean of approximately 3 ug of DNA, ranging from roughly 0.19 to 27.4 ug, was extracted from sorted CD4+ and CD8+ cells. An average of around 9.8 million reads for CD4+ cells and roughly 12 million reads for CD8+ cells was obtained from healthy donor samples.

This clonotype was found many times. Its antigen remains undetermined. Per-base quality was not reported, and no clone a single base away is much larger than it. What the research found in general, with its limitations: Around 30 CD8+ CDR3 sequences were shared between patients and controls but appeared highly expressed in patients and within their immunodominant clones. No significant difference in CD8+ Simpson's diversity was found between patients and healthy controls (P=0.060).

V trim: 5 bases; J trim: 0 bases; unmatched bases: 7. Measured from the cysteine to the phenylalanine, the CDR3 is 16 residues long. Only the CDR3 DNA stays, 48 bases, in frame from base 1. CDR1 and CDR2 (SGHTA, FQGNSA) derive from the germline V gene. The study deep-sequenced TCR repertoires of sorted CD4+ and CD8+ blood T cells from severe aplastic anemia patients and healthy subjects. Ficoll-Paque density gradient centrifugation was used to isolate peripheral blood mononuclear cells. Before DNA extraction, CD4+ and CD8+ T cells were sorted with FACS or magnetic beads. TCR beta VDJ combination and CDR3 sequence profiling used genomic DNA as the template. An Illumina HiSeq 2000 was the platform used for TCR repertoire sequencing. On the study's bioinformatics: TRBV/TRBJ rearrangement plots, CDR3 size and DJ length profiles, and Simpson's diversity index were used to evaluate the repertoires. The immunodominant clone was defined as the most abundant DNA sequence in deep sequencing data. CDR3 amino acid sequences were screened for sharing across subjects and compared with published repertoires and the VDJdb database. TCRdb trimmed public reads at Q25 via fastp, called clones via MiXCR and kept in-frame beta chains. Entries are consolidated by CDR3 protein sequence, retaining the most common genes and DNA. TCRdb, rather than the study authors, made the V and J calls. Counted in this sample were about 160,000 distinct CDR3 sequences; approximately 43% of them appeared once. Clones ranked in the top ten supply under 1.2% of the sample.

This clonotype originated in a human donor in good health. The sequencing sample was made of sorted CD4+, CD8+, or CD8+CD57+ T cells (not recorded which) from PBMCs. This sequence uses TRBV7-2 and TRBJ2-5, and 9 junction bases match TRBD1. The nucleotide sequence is TGTGCCAGCAGCAAGACAGGGGGGTCTAACCAAGAGACCCAGTACTTC. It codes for CASSKTGGSNQETQYF.